This entry lists 20 T cell receptor beta chains sequenced from one sample in a study of cytomegalovirus exposure and HLA in healthy donors. In the PCR, 60 Vbeta and 13 Jbeta primers were used. Sequenced by immunoSEQ multiplex PCR; TCRdb stores in-frame clones only, minus some. The data contain 130,000 or so clones, about 8.5% of them singletons. Sequenced input: PBMCs. The receptor set was obtained from a man between 35 and 55 years old in good health and CMV-seronegative.

The V and J genes are TRBV2 and TRBJ2-3; the D is unclear. V was cut by 6 bases and J by 6 bases, with 7 bases left in between. The CDR3 loop spans 11 amino acids. CDR1 is SNHLY and CDR2 is FYNNEI in the germline V gene. The CDR3 here is CASSRHDTQYF. The CDR3 nucleotides are TGTGCCAGCAGCAGACACGATACGCAGTATTTT. The variable domain in full, with the rest retrieved from reference TRBV2 and TRBJ2-3, is EPEVTQTPSHQVTQMGQEVILRCVPISNHLYFYWYRQILGQKVEFLVSFYNNEISEKSEIFDDQFSVERPDGSNFTLKIRSTKLEDSAMYFCASSRHDTQYFGPGTRLTVL.

This clone was detected a few times. V gene TRBV6-6 combines with J gene TRBJ2-7; D not certain. The CDR3 loop spans 16 amino acids. Trimming removed 5 bases from V and 0 bases from J, with 17 bases in between. Germline V gene data show CDR1 as MNHNY and CDR2 as SVGAGI (reference sequence). CDR3 sequence reads: CASSPSPGQDSYEQYF. The CDR3 DNA sequence: TGTGCCAGCAGTCCCTCCCCAGGCCAGGACTCCTACGAGCAGTACTTC.

This clone was observed a handful of times. CDR3 sequence reads: CASSRRQGGGNQPQHF. In nucleotides, the CDR3 is TGCGCCAGCAGCCGCCGCCAAGGGGGCGGCAATCAGCCCCAGCATTTT. The J gene is TRBJ1-5, the V gene TRBV4-1; TRBD1 matches at 7 bases. This CDR3 is built from 16 residues. CDR1 is MGHRA and CDR2 is YSYEKL in the germline V gene. J lost 2 bases, V lost 4 bases, and 8 bases had no gene match.

This clone has more than one count but fewer than ten. The J gene is TRBJ2-1, the V gene TRBV4-2; D remains ambiguous. The CDR3 runs to 12 residues. Trimming left V 4 bases short and J 3 bases short, with 4 bases between. Germline CDR1 reads LGHNA; CDR2 reads YNFKEQ. DNA for the CDR3: TGTGCCAGCAGCCCAAACTACAATGAGCAGTTCTTC. It encodes CASSPNYNEQFF.

The chain's CDR3 is CASIRGQGTGELFF. CDR3 nucleotide sequence: TGTGCCAGTATTAGAGGACAGGGGACCGGGGAGCTGTTTTTT. The V call is TRBV19, the J call TRBJ2-2; 9 nucleotides align to TRBD1. This CDR3 spans 14 amino acids. V lost 7 bases, J lost 5 bases, and 5 bases stayed unmatched. From germline, CDR1 is LNHDA and CDR2 SQIVND (reference sequence).

This clone was seen only a few times. This rearrangement joins TRBV30 to TRBJ2-5, with D possibly TRBD2 on 7 matching bases. Germline values: CDR1 GTSNPN, CDR2 SVGIG (reference sequence). The CDR3 consists of 15 residues. Trimming took 0 bases from V and 4 from J, leaving 15 bases between them. For the CDR3, the DNA is TGTGCCTGGAGTGTACCCGGGGGGCCCCCAGAGACCCAGTACTTC. Translation gives CAWSVPGGPPETQYF.

Only a few counts were recorded for this clone. This chain links TRBV29-1 with TRBJ1-2; D may be TRBD1 (5 bases). The CDR3 sequence is 13 residues long. Trimming pared 6 bases from V and 4 bases from J, leaving 15 bases between. Per the germline V gene, CDR1 is SQVTM and CDR2 is ANQGSEA. CDR3 protein: CSVRTSSLYGYTF. CDR3 nucleotides: TGCAGCGTCCGGACAAGCTCTCTCTATGGCTACACCTTC.

The J gene is TRBJ1-5, the V gene TRBV9; D may be TRBD1 (5 bases). CDR3 length: 14 amino acids. Per germline, CDR1 SGDLS and CDR2 YYNGEE. V lost 4 bases and J lost 6, with 14 bases in between. This CDR3 is CASSPTGVGQPQHF. The CDR3 DNA reads TGTGCCAGCAGCCCGACGGGGGTGGGTCAGCCCCAGCATTTT. The whole variable domain, remainder taken from reference TRBV9 and TRBJ1-5, is DSGVTQTPKHLITATGQRVTLRCSPRSGDLSVYWYQQSLDQGLQFLIQYYNGEERAKGNILERFSAQQFPDLHSELNLSSLELGDSALYFCASSPTGVGQPQHFGDGTRLSIL.

This clone has more than one count but fewer than ten. The identical CDR3 is also encoded by other nucleotide sequences in the sample. The chain's CDR3 is CASSFRGGYTF. DNA for the CDR3: TGTGCCAGCAGCTTCAGGGGCGGCTACACCTTC. The V call is TRBV11-2, the J call TRBJ1-2, with D tentatively TRBD1 (6 bases). The CDR3 extends over 11 amino acids. Germline assignment: CDR1 SGHAT and CDR2 FQNNGV. V dropped 3 bases and J dropped 8 bases, with 7 bases sitting between them. Variable domain in full (rest from reference TRBV11-2 and TRBJ1-2): EAGVAQSPRYKIIEKRQSVAFWCNPISGHATLYWYQQILGQGPKLLIQFQNNGVVDDSQLPKDRFSAERLKGVDSTLKIQPAKLEDSAVYLCASSFRGGYTFGSGTRLTVV.

V and J are TRBV7-8 and TRBJ2-3, with D possibly TRBD1 on 5 matching bases. In germline, CDR1 is SGHVS, CDR2 FQNEAQ. This CDR3 is 15 amino acids long. The V and J ends lost 2 bases and 0 bases respectively, with 9 bases between them. This CDR3 is CASSLRQGSTDTQYF. The CDR3 nucleotides read TGTGCCAGCAGCTTACGGCAGGGAAGCACAGATACGCAGTATTTT.

This clone has a handful of counts. The chain joins TRBV10-3 to TRBJ1-1; 7 bases are a match to TRBD1. The germline V gene has CDR1 ENHRY and CDR2 SYGVKD. Losses at the gene ends were 6 bases for V and 0 bases for J; bases not matched to a gene: 1. CDR3 length: 13 residues. The CDR3 protein is CAIRTGMNTEAFF. The CDR3 coding sequence is TGTGCCATCAGGACAGGGATGAACACTGAAGCTTTCTTT.

J is TRBJ1-3 and V is TRBV7-2; D ambiguous. CDR1 is SGHTA, CDR2 FQGNSA, per germline. V was pared by 1 base and J by 4 bases, with 14 bases between. The CDR3 sequence is 16 residues long. CDR3: CASSLGGSSTGNTIYF. The CDR3 bases are TGTGCCAGCAGCTTAGGAGGGTCCTCTACGGGAAACACCATATATTTT.

The chain is built from TRBV7-6 and TRBJ2-7; no firm D call. V lost 5 bases, J lost 3 bases, and 20 bases lay in between. Per the germline V gene, CDR1 is SGHVS and CDR2 is FNYEAQ. The CDR3 has 16 residues. The CDR3 sequence is CASSPARGAARYEQYF. The CDR3 nucleotides read TGTGCCAGCAGCCCGGCGCGCGGAGCAGCCCGCTACGAGCAGTACTTC.

This clone was observed a few times. The chain joins TRBV5-1 to TRBJ2-3, with 7 bases lining up with TRBD2. CDR1 and CDR2 from the germline V gene are SGHRS and YFSETQ. J was trimmed by 1 base and V by 1 base; bases with no gene match: 3. The CDR3 contains 15 residues. The DNA of the CDR3 is TGCGCCAGCAGCTTGCCAAGCGGGGGCACAGATACGCAGTATTTT. Its translation: CASSLPSGGTDTQYF.

The V call is TRBV7-2, the J call TRBJ2-2; 10 bases match TRBD1. There are 15 residues in the CDR3. The J segment lost 4 bases and the V segment lost 4 bases, leaving 3 bases of the junction unmatched. Germline loops: CDR1 SGHTA, CDR2 FQGNSA. The CDR3: CASSSWTGGTGELFF. CDR3 DNA: TGTGCCAGCAGCTCCTGGACAGGGGGCACCGGGGAGCTGTTTTTT.

The chain employs TRBV7-9 and TRBJ2-1, with 9 bases fitting TRBD1. The CDR3 spans 15 residues. CDR1 and CDR2 from the germline V gene are SEHNR and FQNEAQ (reference sequence). V dropped 3 bases and J dropped 6; count of bases not matched to a gene: 6. In nucleotides, the CDR3 is TGTGCCAGCAGCTTGCTGACAGGGGGTGGCAATGAGCAGTTCTTC. Translated, it gives CASSLLTGGGNEQFF.

The chain joins TRBV18 to TRBJ2-5; D ambiguous. The CDR3 is 12 amino acids. V lost 3 bases and J lost 4, with 6 bases in between. Germline V gives CDR1 KGHSH, CDR2 LQKENI. The CDR3 region has the DNA TGTGCCAGCTCACCCTCCGGAGAGACCCAGTACTTC. Translated: CASSPSGETQYF.

The V and J genes are TRBV7-6 and TRBJ2-1; maybe TRBD2 (5 bases). The CDR3 has 15 residues. Looked up from germline, CDR1 is SGHVS and CDR2 is FNYEAQ. Trimming cost V 4 bases and J 5 bases, with 15 bases left between them. The CDR3 here is CASSSRDPLNNEQFF. The CDR3 DNA is TGTGCCAGCAGCTCCCGGGATCCTCTAAACAATGAGCAGTTCTTC.

The chain is built from TRBV28 and TRBJ1-6; 8 nucleotides line up with TRBD1. The CDR3 has 14 amino acids. CDR1 is MDHEN and CDR2 is SYDVKM in the germline V gene. Trimming took 3 bases from V and 8 from J; bases not matched to a gene: 3. The CDR3 DNA is TGTGCCAGCAGTTTTAAACAGGGGGATTCACCCCTCCACTTT. Amino acids: CASSFKQGDSPLHF.

This clone was observed a few times. The chain combines TRBV2 with TRBJ2-7; D unclear. From germline, CDR1 is SNHLY and CDR2 FYNNEI. The CDR3 has 10 residues. Deletions cut 3 bases from V and 8 bases from J, with 5 bases between. The CDR3 DNA follows: TGTGCCAGCAGTGATGGGCAGCAGTACTTC. This sequence encodes CASSDGQQYF. Combining the CDR3 with reference TRBV2 and TRBJ2-7 gives the whole variable domain EPEVTQTPSHQVTQMGQEVILRCVPISNHLYFYWYRQILGQKVEFLVSFYNNEISEKSEIFDDQFSVERPDGSNFTLKIRSTKLEDSAMYFCASSDGQQYFGPGTRLTVT.